This T cell receptor beta chain was identified during a study of patients and donors after allogeneic stem cell transplantation. This clonotype was seen many times. At one boundary the junction diverges from the germline segment, which might be a read error. The germline V gene encodes CDR1 DFQATT and CDR2 SNEGSKA (reference sequence). The CDR3 sequence is 11 residues long. TCRdb re-called the RT-PCR reads through MiXCR, storing one row per CDR3 protein. Here the sample spans around 90,000 distinct CDR3 sequences, about 48% being singletons. The TCR originated in a human donor who was either an allogeneic HSCT recipient or a stem cell or donor lymphocyte infusion donor (not recorded which). It is not recorded whose cells these are; they may come from a transplant donor. The chain carries TRBV20-1 and TRBJ1-1, with D tentatively TRBD1 (5 bases). Sequenced sample: blood, either unsorted or a sorted T cell fraction (not recorded which). CDR3 DNA: TGCAGTGCTTTCGAAGCGAGACAGCGTCTCTTT. This codes for CSAFEARQRLF.